The entry that follows covers one T cell receptor (beta chain) sequence. The target antigen is unknown. This sample stems from a study of cytomegalovirus exposure and HLA in healthy donors. Findings of the study overall: Most observed TCR sequences were rare, whereas some public TCRs were detected in many donors. Evidence from a later analysis indicated that most CMV-associated TCR beta chains looked HLA-restricted. When analyzed later, the rates of TCR association showed variation by HLA locus, with DRB1 the most and HLA-C the fewest. Analysis was performed later, and it showed HLA-associated TCR beta chains to be more clonally expanded than equally common others.

V was cut by 3 bases and J by 5 bases, with 11 bases left in between. CDR3 length: 14 residues. CDR1 and CDR2 from the germline V gene are KGHSH and LQKENI. PCR primers comprised 60 Vbeta and 13 Jbeta primers. Produced via immunoSEQ multiplex PCR; TCRdb's table is partial and in-frame only. The sample shows over 120,000 clones, 75% to 80% of them seen only once. The TCR originated in a male donor in good health and CMV-seronegative. The chain carries TRBV18 and TRBJ2-1; D ambiguous. Specimen: PBMCs. CDR3 in amino acids: CASSPPIEDNEQFF. The CDR3 coding sequence is TGTGCCAGCTCACCGCCTATAGAGGACAATGAGCAGTTCTTC. The variable domain in full, completed from reference TRBV18 and TRBJ2-1, reads NAGVMQNPRHLVRRRGQEARLRCSPMKGHSHVYWYRQLPEEGLKFMVYLQKENIIDESGMPKERFSAEFPKEGPSILRIQQVVRGDSAAYFCASSPPIEDNEQFFGPGTRLTVL.